The entry below gives a single TCR beta chain sequence along with its context. Time point indicated: pre-treatment sample, taken before nivolumab and TIL therapy. This entry is derived from a study of TIL therapy for anti-PD-1-resistant metastatic lung cancer. The CDR3 has 14 amino acids. In germline, CDR1 is LGHNA, CDR2 YSLEER. The ends were cut back, 0 bases at V and 9 bases at J, with 12 bases in the middle. This was the immunoSEQ v3 assay. Data came from immunoSEQ multiplex PCR; TCRdb stores just in-frame clones and leaves some out. The table has some 43,000 clones, roughly 85% seen once. The sequences come from blood, collected at baseline. This clonotype was sampled from a man in his 70s with non-small cell lung cancer. The chain links TRBV4-3 to TRBJ2-4; TRBD2 might be the D (5 bases). The DNA of the CDR3 is TGCGCCAGCAGCCAAGATGTTGGCACTAGCATTCAGTACTTC. Translated, it gives CASSQDVGTSIQYF.